What follows are 16 T cell receptor beta chains derived from one specimen sequenced in a study of early T cells in non-severe SARS-CoV-2 infection. TCRdb reprocessed the 5' RACE reads with MiXCR, giving one entry per CDR3 protein. The sample shows roughly 62,000 distinct CDR3 sequences, 7% to 8% of them seen only once. The sequenced material came from whole blood. These receptors were collected from an adult who was a healthcare worker with PCR-confirmed SARS-CoV-2 infection or an uninfected control (not recorded which).

This clonotype was detected a few times. This chain connects TRBV5-1 to TRBJ2-2, with unresolved D. Germline CDR1 SGHRS, CDR2 YFSETQ. The ends were cut back, 4 bases at V and 6 bases at J, with 16 bases in the middle. CDR3 size: 15 residues. In nucleotides, the CDR3 is TGCGCCAGCAGCCCCGGACCACGAGTTGCCGGGGAGCTGTTTTTT. Translating gives CASSPGPRVAGELFF.

In its sample, this clonotype was seen many times. This sequence joins TRBV28 and TRBJ1-3; perhaps TRBD1 as D (6 bases). With 3 bases removed from V and 4 bases from J, the gap between germline ends came to 7 bases. This CDR3 is built from 13 residues. Germline V gene data show CDR1 as MDHEN and CDR2 as SYDVKM. The CDR3 nucleotides are TGTGCCAGCAGTTTCCAGGGGGGAAACACCATATATTTT. Its protein product is CASSFQGGNTIYF.

Regarding this clonotype: Relative to the germline gene, one junction end is altered; a read error may explain this. The chain joins TRBV5-1 to TRBJ2-5; D might be TRBD1 or TRBD2, each matching 5 bases. The V gene's germline CDR1 is SGHRS and CDR2 YFSETQ. The CDR3 is made up of 13 amino acids. For the CDR3, the DNA is TGCGCCAGCAGTCCCCCCGGGACGTTCCCTCCACACTTC. Protein: CASSPPGTFPPHF.

This clonotype was seen many times. The chain couples TRBV7-6 to TRBJ2-3, with D unclear. This CDR3 contains 14 residues. The V end was cut by 5 bases, the J end by 0 bases, with 9 bases between. Germline CDR1 SGHVS, CDR2 FNYEAQ. The CDR3 here is CASSPNPSTDTQYF. CDR3 DNA sequence: TGTGCCAGCAGCCCGAACCCTAGCACAGATACGCAGTATTTT.

This clonotype showed up many times. The J gene is TRBJ1-5, the V gene TRBV12-3 or TRBV12-4; TRBD1 is a possible D gene (5 bases). The ends were cut back, 5 bases at V and 4 bases at J, with 9 bases in the middle. The CDR3 covers 13 residues. The DNA of the CDR3 is TGTGCCAGCAGTCCCCAGGGTAATCAGCCCCAGCATTTT. Protein sequence: CASSPQGNQPQHF.

In this sample, this clonotype turned up a few times. This chain uses TRBV6-2 or TRBV6-3 with TRBJ2-1; 7 bases are shared with TRBD2. Trimming took 1 base from V and 6 from J; bases not matched to a gene: 3. Germline values: CDR1 MNHEY, CDR2 SVGEGT. CDR3 length: 14 amino acids. The CDR3 sequence: CASSYLGGGNEQFF. CDR3 coding DNA: TGTGCCAGCAGTTACTTGGGGGGGGGCAATGAGCAGTTCTTC.

This clonotype was recorded at least ten times. This rearrangement joins TRBV27 to TRBJ1-1; 7 bases line up with TRBD1. Losses at the gene ends were 4 bases for V and 3 bases for J; bases not matched to a gene: 5. CDR1 is MNHEY and CDR2 is SMNVEV in the germline V gene (reference sequence). CDR3 length: 14 amino acids. CDR3 sequence (DNA): TGTGCCAGCAGTTCGAACAGGGGAGACACTGAAGCTTTCTTT. Its protein product is CASSSNRGDTEAFF.

This sequence joins TRBV7-2 and TRBJ1-6; maybe TRBD1 (5 bases). The CDR3 consists of 15 residues. Germline V CDR1 and CDR2: SGHTA, FQGNSA. Trimming shortened V by 3 bases and J by 7 bases, and 13 bases separated the two germline ends. CDR3 bases: TGTGCCAGCAGCTTTCTCGGGGGAGCGAATTCACCCCTCCACTTT. This translates into CASSFLGGANSPLHF.

This clonotype was observed a few times. This chain links TRBV7-2 with TRBJ2-7; perhaps D is TRBD1 or TRBD2 (5 bases each). Germline loops: CDR1 SGHTA, CDR2 FQGNSA. Trimming left V 2 bases short and J 2 bases short, with 7 bases between. This CDR3 region has 13 residues. The CDR3 protein is CASSLRGAYEQYF. The CDR3, as DNA: TGTGCCAGCAGCTTAAGGGGAGCCTACGAGCAGTACTTC.

This chain uses TRBV4-1 with TRBJ1-1; 10 nucleotides line up with TRBD1. The V gene's germline CDR1 is MGHRA and CDR2 YSYEKL. The V and J ends lost 4 bases and 11 bases, in that order; junction bases with no gene match: 13. The CDR3 spans 15 residues. The CDR3 nucleotides are TGCGCCAGCAGCCCGGGACAGGGGAATCCACTGGGGGCTTTCTTT. This codes for CASSPGQGNPLGAFF.

A single count supports this clonotype. The CDR3: CASSPRVTDTQYF. CDR3 nucleotide sequence: TGTGCCAGCAGCCCCAGAGTAACAGATACGCAGTATTTT. The chain employs TRBV7-9 and TRBJ2-3; D not resolved. V was clipped by 5 bases and J by 3 bases, with 9 bases between them. This CDR3 region has 13 residues. Germline V gene data show CDR1 as SEHNR and CDR2 as FQNEAQ (reference sequence). Based on the CDR3 plus reference TRBV7-9 and TRBJ2-3, the full variable domain is DTGVSQNPRHKITKRGQNVTFRCDPISEHNRLYWYRQTLGQGPEFLTYFQNEAQLEKSRLLSDRFSAERPKGSFSTLEIQRTEQGDSAMYLCASSPRVTDTQYFGPGTRLTVL.

This clonotype was counted many times. The chain recombines TRBV29-1 with TRBJ2-1; TRBD2 matches at 8 bases. This CDR3 has 14 amino acids. The germline gives CDR1 SQVTM, CDR2 ANQGSEA. V was clipped by 4 bases and J by 9 bases; unmatched bases: 11. CDR3 in amino acids: CSVGTGGPSGEQFF. The CDR3, as DNA: TGCAGCGTTGGGACGGGAGGGCCCTCCGGTGAGCAGTTCTTC.

In the case of this clonotype: A much larger clone sits a single nucleotide away, making a read error possible. The V call is TRBV7-6, the J call TRBJ2-3; D gene unclear. V was shortened by 5 bases and J by 4 bases, with 13 bases between the two germline ends. The CDR3 is made up of 14 amino acids. CDR1 and CDR2 (germline): SGHVS, FNYEAQ. The CDR3 loop is CASSPYNKADTQYF. The CDR3 DNA reads as TGTGCCAGCAGCCCCTACAATAAAGCAGATACGCAGTATTTT.

This clonotype showed up many times. The rearrangement uses TRBV28 and TRBJ1-1; 7 bases are shared with TRBD1. This CDR3 comprises 15 residues. Per germline, CDR1 MDHEN and CDR2 SYDVKM. The ends lost 0 bases at V and 6 bases at J; junction bases unmatched: 7. The CDR3 loop reads CASSLWAGGEAEAFF. CDR3 in DNA: TGTGCCAGCAGTTTATGGGCAGGGGGTGAGGCTGAAGCTTTCTTT.

This clonotype was counted ten times or more. At one end, the junction sequence differs from germline, possibly due to a read error. V gene TRBV29-1 combines with J gene TRBJ2-3; tentatively, D is TRBD1 or TRBD2 (5 bases each). Germline CDR1 and CDR2: SQVTM and ANQGSEA. CDR3 length: 13 residues. The CDR3 reads CSVEGTSTDTQYF. CDR3 bases: TGCAGCGTCGAAGGGACCAGCACAGATACGCAGTATTTT.

This clonotype has a count of ten or more. This chain joins TRBV7-3 and TRBJ2-1; D is perhaps TRBD1 (6 bases). Trimming took 5 bases from V and 0 from J, leaving 11 bases between them. CDR3 size: 15 residues. Germline values: CDR1 SGHTA, CDR2 FQGTGA. Here the CDR3 reads CASSMDSSSYNEQFF. The CDR3 nucleotides read TGTGCCAGCAGCATGGACAGCAGCTCCTACAATGAGCAGTTCTTC. The full variable domain, rest sourced from reference TRBV7-3 and TRBJ2-1, is GAGVSQTPSNKVTEKGKYVELRCDPISGHTALYWYRQSLGQGPEFLIYFQGTGAADDSGLPNDRFFAVRPEGSVSTLKIQRTERGDSAVYLCASSMDSSSYNEQFFGPGTRLTVL.